The 26 T cell receptor beta chains below all came from one sample that was sequenced in a study of T cell changes during pregnancy in multiple sclerosis. Sequencing used immunoSEQ multiplex PCR; TCRdb keeps in-frame clones, though not all of them. The repertoire includes roughly 70,000 clones, more than 85% of them detected once, and 3% to 3.5% sits in the top ten. Sequences were derived from peripheral blood, sampled before pregnancy. The receptors originated from a female donor with multiple sclerosis, enrolled in a pregnancy study.

This clone was seen once. The rearrangement joins TRBV11-1 to TRBJ1-4; D may be TRBD1 (5 bases). CDR3 length equals 15 residues. Deletions cut 5 bases from V and 4 bases from J, with 14 bases between. In germline, CDR1 is SGHAT, CDR2 FQDESV (reference sequence). The CDR3 here is CASSRGDGFNEKLFF. CDR3 nucleotide sequence: TGTGCCAGCAGCCGGGGGGACGGATTTAATGAAAAACTGTTTTTT.

The chain has TRBV6-5 and TRBJ2-3, with 9 bases fitting TRBD2. V trimming: 0 bases; J trimming: 4 bases; junction bases outside the gene matches: 5. The CDR3 is made up of 16 amino acids. In germline, CDR1 is MNHEY, CDR2 SVGAGI. The CDR3 sequence is CASSYSRIAGADTQYF. Written as DNA, the CDR3 is TGTGCCAGCAGTTACTCGAGAATAGCGGGAGCAGATACGCAGTATTTT.

This chain links TRBV5-1 with TRBJ1-4, with TRBD1 matching over 9 bases. The CDR3 totals 14 residues. Germline CDR1 and CDR2: SGHRS and YFSETQ. Germline trimming cut 2 bases from V and 10 bases from J; bases unmatched to any gene: 6. The CDR3 DNA sequence: TGCGCCAGCAGCTTATCGGACAGGGGAGGAAAACTGTTTTTT. Its translation is CASSLSDRGGKLFF.

The genes are TRBV7-6 and TRBJ2-6, with 9 bases matching TRBD2. V shed 1 base and J 1 base; nucleotides not matched to a gene: 8. CDR3 size: 19 residues. Germline CDR1 is SGHVS and CDR2 is FNYEAQ. The CDR3 sequence: CASSLGWLAGFSGANVLTF. In DNA, the CDR3 is TGTGCCAGCAGCTTAGGATGGCTAGCGGGATTTTCTGGGGCCAACGTCCTGACTTTC.

This clone appeared once. The gene calls are TRBV14 and TRBJ1-1; D is unclear. The V gene lost 0 bases and the J gene lost 1 base, with 9 bases spanning the gap. The CDR3 has 15 amino acids. The germline CDR1 and CDR2 sequences are SGHDN and FVKESK. In DNA, the CDR3 is TGTGCCAGCAGCCAAGACCGGTTCTGGAACACTGAAGCTTTCTTT. Translation: CASSQDRFWNTEAFF.

V is TRBV14 and J is TRBJ1-2, with D maybe TRBD1 (5 bases). In germline, CDR1 is SGHDN, CDR2 FVKESK. Trimming removed 3 bases at V and 3 bases at J, with 8 bases between. The CDR3 consists of 13 residues. The CDR3 sequence: CASSQDTYYGYTF. In DNA, the CDR3 is TGTGCCAGCAGCCAGGACACTTACTATGGCTACACCTTC.

The rearrangement links TRBV4-3 to TRBJ1-1, with D possibly being TRBD1 (5 bases). V lost 1 base and J lost 1, with 7 bases in between. CDR1 LGHNA and CDR2 YSLEER come from the germline V gene. The CDR3 consists of 14 residues. The CDR3 region is CASSQGRGNTEAFF. DNA of the CDR3: TGCGCCAGCAGCCAAGGAAGGGGGAACACTGAAGCTTTCTTT.

As DNA, the CDR3 is TGTGCCAGCAGCCAAGCAGGGAAGGGTAACTATGGCTACACCTTC. This sequence encodes CASSQAGKGNYGYTF. The chain recombines TRBV7-3 with TRBJ1-2; the D gene is possibly TRBD1 (5 bases). Germline assignment: CDR1 SGHTA and CDR2 FQGTGA. This CDR3 has 15 amino acids. Trimming left V 5 bases short and J 1 base short, with 14 bases between.

The chain has TRBV6-5 and TRBJ1-1; D possibly corresponds to TRBD1 (5 bases). Germline assignment: CDR1 MNHEY and CDR2 SVGAGI. The CDR3 runs 12 residues. Trimming shortened V by 8 bases and J by 5 bases, and 12 bases separated the two germline ends. In DNA, the CDR3 is TGTGCCAGCCAAGGGGTGGCGACTGAAGCTTTCTTT. As protein: CASQGVATEAFF.

V usage is TRBV7-2 and J usage is TRBJ1-6; 7 bases match TRBD1. With 1 base clipped from V and 9 bases from J, the junction kept 6 bases outside the gene matches. CDR1 SGHTA and CDR2 FQGNSA come from the germline V gene. The CDR3 spans 15 residues. The CDR3 here is CASSLVRQGGSPLHF. CDR3 DNA: TGTGCCAGCAGCTTAGTTCGCCAGGGGGGTTCACCCCTCCACTTT.

The CDR3: CASSPGLLTGEQFF. Here the CDR3 DNA reads TGTGCCAGCAGCCCGGGACTATTAACTGGGGAGCAGTTCTTC. The chain carries TRBV7-3 and TRBJ2-1; 7 bases map to TRBD2. The V segment lost 5 bases and the J segment 10 bases; nucleotides outside the gene matches: 11. Germline CDR1 is SGHTA and CDR2 is FQGTGA. The CDR3 has 14 amino acids.

This rearrangement joins TRBV25-1 to TRBJ1-1, with D possibly TRBD1 on 5 matching bases. CDR1 and CDR2 from the germline V gene are MGHDK and SYGVNS. V was pared by 4 bases and J by 0 bases, with 12 bases between. The CDR3 is made up of 15 amino acids. CDR3 in amino acids: CASSGQGGVNTEAFF. The CDR3 nucleotides are TGTGCCAGCAGTGGCCAGGGAGGGGTGAACACTGAAGCTTTCTTT.

The chain employs TRBV4-3 and TRBJ2-7; the D is unclear. Trimming pared 0 bases from V and 1 base from J, leaving 13 bases between. CDR3 size: 16 residues. Per germline, CDR1 LGHNA and CDR2 YSLEER. The CDR3 region is CASSQDTRKESYEQYF. CDR3 nucleotides: TGCGCCAGCAGCCAAGATACCAGGAAAGAATCCTACGAGCAGTACTTC.

This sequence joins TRBV30 and TRBJ1-2; D is unclear. Trimming left V 2 bases short and J 4 bases short, with 17 bases between. CDR1 is GTSNPN and CDR2 is SVGIG in the germline V gene (reference sequence). The CDR3 is 15 amino acids. The CDR3 region has the DNA TGTGCCTGGAGTCCGACTCAAACTCCCATCTATGGCTACACCTTC. Protein sequence: CAWSPTQTPIYGYTF.

The V call is TRBV6-5, the J call TRBJ2-3, with 9 nucleotides matching TRBD2. The CDR3 length is 16 residues. The trim removed 4 bases at V and 2 bases at J, leaving 7 bases unmatched. The germline V gene encodes CDR1 MNHEY and CDR2 SVGAGI. CDR3 residues: CASSSLAGVVTDTQYF. CDR3 coding DNA: TGTGCCAGCAGTTCCTTAGCGGGAGTGGTCACAGATACGCAGTATTTT.

The V gene is TRBV2, the J gene TRBJ1-2; a possible D gene is TRBD1 (6 bases). Germline V gives CDR1 SNHLY, CDR2 FYNNEI. The CDR3 totals 13 residues. Deletions cut 3 bases from V and 8 bases from J, with 13 bases between. Written as DNA, the CDR3 is TGTGCCAGCAGTGAGGACAGTCTGGGGGGCTACACCTTC. This translates into CASSEDSLGGYTF.

The rearrangement uses TRBV6-6 and TRBJ2-1; a weak D match, TRBD2 (5 bases). From germline, CDR1 is MNHNY and CDR2 SVGAGI (reference sequence). The CDR3 totals 14 residues. V shed 0 bases and J shed 7 bases, with 10 bases lying between them. The CDR3 DNA sequence: TGTGCCAGCAGTTACTCGCCTTCGGGGAATGAGCAGTTCTTC. It is translated as CASSYSPSGNEQFF.

The CDR3 sequence: CASSESPPTGSGQPQHF. The DNA for the CDR3 is TGCGCCAGCAGTGAGTCCCCCCCAACAGGTTCCGGTCAGCCCCAGCATTTT. J is TRBJ1-5 and V is TRBV10-1, with a possible D match to TRBD1 (5 bases). Trimming pared 0 bases from V and 6 bases from J, leaving 18 bases between. The germline V gene encodes CDR1 WNHNN and CDR2 SYGVQD (reference sequence). The CDR3 has 17 amino acids.

The V and J genes are TRBV9 and TRBJ2-5; 9 nucleotides align to TRBD2. Unmatched junction bases numbered 9, after V lost 4 bases and J lost 5 bases. The germline CDR1 and CDR2 sequences are SGDLS and YYNGEE. The CDR3 has 15 amino acids. The DNA for the CDR3 is TGTGCCAGCAGCTTACGCGGGGGGGTGATGGAGACCCAGTACTTC. It is translated as CASSLRGGVMETQYF.

This clone is a singleton in its sample. The chain recombines TRBV13 with TRBJ2-2; the match to TRBD1 covers 10 bases. The CDR3 covers 16 residues. CDR1 is PRHDT and CDR2 is FYEKMQ in the germline V gene (reference sequence). With 1 base clipped from V and 5 bases from J, the junction kept 4 bases outside the gene matches. In DNA form, the CDR3 reads TGTGCCAGCAGCTTAGCCGGACAGGGGGTGACCGGGGAGCTGTTTTTT. Translation gives CASSLAGQGVTGELFF. The variable domain in full, completed from reference TRBV13 and TRBJ2-2, reads AAGVIQSPRHLIKEKRETATLKCYPIPRHDTVYWYQQGPGQDPQFLISFYEKMQSDKGSIPDRFSAQQFSDYHSELNMSSLELGDSALYFCASSLAGQGVTGELFFGEGSRLTVL.

This rearrangement joins TRBV6-1 to TRBJ2-5, with TRBD1 identical over 7 bases. CDR1 MNHNS and CDR2 SASEGT come from the germline V gene. This CDR3 comprises 15 residues. Trimming cost V 3 bases and J 1 base; bases outside gene matches: 5. CDR3: CASSDDHRGQETQYF. CDR3 nucleotide sequence: TGTGCCAGCAGTGATGACCACAGGGGCCAAGAGACCCAGTACTTC.

Note on this clone: One end of the junction does not line up with germline, which may come from a read error. V gene TRBV29-1 combines with J gene TRBJ1-1; TRBD1 is a possible D gene (5 bases). The length of the CDR3 is 13 residues. Germline-derived CDR1 and CDR2 are SQVTM and ANQGSEA. Written as DNA, the CDR3 is TGCAGCGCCCGGGGGGGGAAGAACGCTGAAGCTTTCTTT. As protein: CSARGGKNAEAFF.

The chain combines TRBV27 with TRBJ2-7, with 7 bases aligning to TRBD2. The CDR3 is made up of 15 amino acids. CDR1 and CDR2 (germline): MNHEY, SMNVEV (reference sequence). Trimming at V came to 2 bases and at J to 2 bases, leaving 6 bases not matched to a gene. This CDR3 reads CASSLKWGGAYEQYF. The DNA of the CDR3 is TGTGCCAGCAGTTTAAAATGGGGGGGGGCCTACGAGCAGTACTTC.

V and J are TRBV4-2 and TRBJ2-5, with TRBD1 as a possible D gene (6 bases). This CDR3 contains 16 residues. Trimming shortened V by 3 bases and J by 2 bases, and 16 bases separated the two germline ends. Germline assignment: CDR1 LGHNA and CDR2 YNFKEQ. In DNA form, the CDR3 reads TGTGCCAGCAGCCAGGGAACAGGGTCGGGGCAAGAGACCCAGTACTTC. Amino acids: CASSQGTGSGQETQYF.

This chain uses TRBV5-1 with TRBJ1-2; 11 bases agree with TRBD1. The length of the CDR3 is 16 residues. Germline lookup yields CDR1 SGHRS and CDR2 YFSETQ. With V trimmed by 4 bases and J by 6 bases, 11 bases remained unmatched. In nucleotides, the CDR3 is TGCGCCAGCAGCCTGGACTCCGGGACAGGGGGGGATGGCTACACCTTC. This gives the protein CASSLDSGTGGDGYTF.

This rearrangement joins TRBV7-9 to TRBJ1-1; 10 nucleotides match TRBD1. This CDR3 spans 13 amino acids. In germline, CDR1 is SEHNR, CDR2 FQNEAQ (reference sequence). V dropped 4 bases and J dropped 10; count of bases not matched to a gene: 6. In DNA, the CDR3 is TGTGCCAGCAGCTCCCGACAGGGGGCTGGAGCTTTCTTT. As protein: CASSSRQGAGAFF. Drawing the rest from reference TRBV7-9 and TRBJ1-1, the complete variable domain is DTGVSQNPRHKITKRGQNVTFRCDPISEHNRLYWYRQTLGQGPEFLTYFQNEAQLEKSRLLSDRFSAERPKGSFSTLEIQRTEQGDSAMYLCASSSRQGAGAFFGQGTRLTVV.